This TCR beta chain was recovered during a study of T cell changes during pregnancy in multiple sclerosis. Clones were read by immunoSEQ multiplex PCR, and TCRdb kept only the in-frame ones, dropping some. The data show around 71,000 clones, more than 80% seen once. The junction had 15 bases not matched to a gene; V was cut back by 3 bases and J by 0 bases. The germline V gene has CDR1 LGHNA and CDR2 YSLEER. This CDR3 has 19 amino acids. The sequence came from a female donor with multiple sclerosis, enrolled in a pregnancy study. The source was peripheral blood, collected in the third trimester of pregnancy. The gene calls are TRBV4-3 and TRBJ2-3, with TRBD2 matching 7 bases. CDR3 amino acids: CASSHQAASGGTSTDTQYF. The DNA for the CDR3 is TGCGCCAGCAGCCACCAGGCGGCTAGCGGAGGGACTAGCACAGATACGCAGTATTTT.